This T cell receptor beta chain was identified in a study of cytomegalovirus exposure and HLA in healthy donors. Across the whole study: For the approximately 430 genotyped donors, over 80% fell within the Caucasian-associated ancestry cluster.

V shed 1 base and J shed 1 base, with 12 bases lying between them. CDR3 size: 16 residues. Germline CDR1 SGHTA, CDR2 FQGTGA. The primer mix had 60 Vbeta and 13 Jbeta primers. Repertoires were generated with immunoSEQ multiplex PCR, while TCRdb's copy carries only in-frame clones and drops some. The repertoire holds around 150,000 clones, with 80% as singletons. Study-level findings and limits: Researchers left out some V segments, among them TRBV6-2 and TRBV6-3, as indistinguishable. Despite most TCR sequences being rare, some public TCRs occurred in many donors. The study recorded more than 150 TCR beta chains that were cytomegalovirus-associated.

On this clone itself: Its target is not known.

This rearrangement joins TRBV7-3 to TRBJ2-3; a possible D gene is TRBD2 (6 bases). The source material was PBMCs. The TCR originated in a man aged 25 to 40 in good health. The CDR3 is CASSLIEGGGTDTQYF. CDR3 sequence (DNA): TGTGCCAGCAGCTTAATAGAGGGCGGGGGCACAGATACGCAGTATTTT. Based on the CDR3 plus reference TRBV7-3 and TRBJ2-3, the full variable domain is GAGVSQTPSNKVTEKGKYVELRCDPISGHTALYWYRQSLGQGPEFLIYFQGTGAADDSGLPNDRFFAVRPEGSVSTLKIQRTERGDSAVYLCASSLIEGGGTDTQYFGPGTRLTVL.